Below, 6 T cell receptor beta chains from the same sample are listed, as sequenced in a study of blood T cell repertoires in COVID-19. Clones were sequenced by immunoSEQ multiplex PCR, and TCRdb holds only the in-frame ones, with some missing. In the table there are more than 350,000 clones, around 87% of which are singletons. What was sequenced was PBMCs or T cells enriched from blood (not recorded which). The receptors derive from a woman in her fifties or sixties who had recovered from COVID-19.

The genes are TRBV11-2 and TRBJ2-5; 9 nucleotides agree with TRBD1. The CDR3 length is 15 residues. CDR1 SGHAT and CDR2 FQNNGV come from the germline V gene. V shed 4 bases, J shed 2 bases, and the junction held 5 bases outside the gene matches. The CDR3: CASSSGTGLQETQYF. The CDR3 DNA reads TGTGCCAGCAGCTCTGGGACAGGGCTACAAGAGACCCAGTACTTC.

The CDR3 loop reads CASSRGKGPNTEAFF. The CDR3 DNA sequence: TGTGCCAGCTCACGAGGGAAAGGGCCGAACACTGAAGCTTTCTTT. J is TRBJ1-1 and V is TRBV18; D remains ambiguous. V lost 4 bases and J lost 1, with 13 bases in between. The CDR3 extends over 15 amino acids. Germline CDR1 is KGHSH and CDR2 is LQKENI.

The chain joins TRBV5-1 to TRBJ2-3, with 7 bases identical to TRBD2. The CDR3 sequence is 15 residues long. The germline V gene has CDR1 SGHRS and CDR2 YFSETQ. V was clipped by 1 base and J by 2 bases; unmatched bases: 4. The CDR3 sequence is CASSLNRGDTDTQYF. Written as DNA, the CDR3 is TGCGCCAGCAGCTTGAACCGGGGGGACACAGATACGCAGTATTTT.

V is TRBV11-3 and J is TRBJ1-5; D is unresolved. The germline CDR1 and CDR2 sequences are SGHNT and YENEEA. The CDR3 has 13 residues. V lost 5 bases, J lost 5 bases, and 10 bases lay in between. CDR3 amino acids: CASSPTADQPQHF. For the CDR3, the DNA is TGTGCCAGCAGCCCGACGGCGGATCAGCCCCAGCATTTT. The complete variable domain, with remaining parts taken from reference TRBV11-3 and TRBJ1-5, reads EAGVVQSPRYKIIEKKQPVAFWCNPISGHNTLYWYLQNLGQGPELLIRYENEEAVDDSQLPKDRFSAERLKGVDSTLKIQPAELGDSAVYLCASSPTADQPQHFGDGTRLSIL.

V usage is TRBV6-6 and J usage is TRBJ1-5; TRBD1 matches 10 bases. The trim removed 6 bases at V and 2 bases at J, leaving 10 bases unmatched. The germline gives CDR1 MNHNY, CDR2 SVGAGI (reference sequence). This CDR3 comprises 17 residues. The CDR3 region has the DNA TGTGCCAGCAGCCGAACGACCGGGACAGGGGGCAATCAGCCCCAGCATTTT. The encoded protein is CASSRTTGTGGNQPQHF.

The chain couples TRBV3-1 (or the pseudogene TRBV3-2) to TRBJ1-6; no reliable D call. This CDR3 is built from 13 residues. Germline CDR1 reads LGHDT; CDR2 reads YNNKEL (reference sequence). The V end lost 7 bases, the J end lost 9 bases, and 13 bases lay between the germline ends. In DNA form, the CDR3 reads TGTGCCAGCAACCTAGAGCGGGGTTCACCCCTCCACTTT. It specifies CASNLERGSPLHF.